The clone carrying this T cell receptor (beta chain) has a count of ten or more. The antigen is undetermined. Making TCR cDNA involved 5'RACE template switching, which added UMIs and a universal primer site. Each CDR3 protein is one row after TCRdb ran MiXCR on the 5' RACE reads. The sample holds around 230,000 distinct CDR3 sequences, approximately 6.8% seen once. The data were obtained in a study of T cells after yellow fever vaccination. As for the study in general: Each low-cell-number fraction was prepared by means of SMART-Seq v4 Ultra Low Input.

Regarding the study as a whole: Re-detected after boosting: most primary clones, 96% of CD4 and around 86% of CD8. Few clonotypes appeared in both CD4 and CD8 compartments.

The V gene lost 5 bases and the J gene lost 4 bases, with 17 bases spanning the gap. The CDR3 has 15 amino acids. Germline-derived CDR1 and CDR2 are PRHDT and FYEKMQ (reference sequence). This chain joins TRBV13 and TRBJ1-2; possible D gene TRBD1, 5 bases. The sample here was CD4+ T cells sorted from PBMCs, taken on the day of the yellow fever booster vaccination. This clonotype originated in a man younger than 40 who received the YFV17D yellow fever vaccine. CDR3 sequence: CASSPPDRQIYGYTF. CDR3 bases: TGTGCCAGCAGCCCGCCGGATAGACAGATCTATGGCTACACCTTC.